This TCR beta chain was recovered during a study of blood T cell repertoires in COVID-19. Study-level background: T cells, B-cell-depleted T cells, or PBMCs provided the cDNA or gDNA that served as material.

This table comes from immunoSEQ multiplex PCR, and its TCRdb copy is limited to in-frame clones, with some not included. In the table there are 85,000 to 120,000 clones, roughly 80% of which are singletons. The CDR3 runs to 12 residues. In germline, CDR1 is MDHEN, CDR2 SYDVKM. The ends were cut back, 4 bases at V and 7 bases at J, with 10 bases in the middle. This receptor was identified in a man in his fifties or sixties with active or convalescent COVID-19. The V and J genes are TRBV28 and TRBJ1-2; TRBD1 might be the D (5 bases). The sample taken for sequencing was peripheral blood. DNA of the CDR3: TGTGCCAGCAGTTACGGGGGAGGTGGCTACACCTTC. Translating it yields CASSYGGGGYTF.